A selection of T cell receptor beta chains follows, all from one sample in a study of shared clonotypes between healthy human individuals. Clones were read by immunoSEQ multiplex PCR, and TCRdb kept only the in-frame ones, dropping some. The sample has approximately 1,000,000 clones; about 80% are singletons. Source material: memory CD4+ T cells from PBMCs. The origin of the receptors is a man aged 18 to 30 in good health. Some clones in this sample may be carry-over from other donors' samples. The CDR3 runs from the conserved cysteine through the conserved F or W. The D gene is left open where the match is weak. Clone size is stated in some rows and not others, as once, few, many or a class when expanded.

cdr3_aa,clone_size,v_call,d_call
CASSFRASEDEQYF,few,TRBV28,-
CASSEVLAGIKRYEQYF,once,TRBV28,TRBD2
CSALEVEGYTF,few,TRBV20-1,-
CASSLIGGGSTDTQYF,-,TRBV27,TRBD2
CASSVGDYGGELFF,-,TRBV7-8,-
CASRTGTGTAGYTF,once,TRBV5-1,TRBD1
CASSPPEGSNQPQHF,-,TRBV18,-
CASSVEFGLAGLNEQFF,-,TRBV9,TRBD2
CASSWDSKGGYTF,-,TRBV5-4,TRBD1
CASSQEQGLAGYEQYF,-,TRBV4-2,TRBD2
CASSPGRNNADTQYF,-,TRBV5-1,-
CASSDRDLGEQYF,-,TRBV25-1,-
CASSSYSWTSGRGGQFF,-,TRBV28,TRBD2
CAQEGKGSNYEQYF,-,TRBV30,-
CASSVGGYSNQPQHF,-,TRBV2,-
CASSLGQEAYEQYF,-,TRBV18,TRBD1
CATTGGGLNTEAFF,-,TRBV10-3,-
CASSQEEYGYTF,-,TRBV4-1,-
CASSVKTGSEQYF,-,TRBV7-6,-
CSVRGQGDTEAFF,-,TRBV29-1,TRBD1
CASSQELGGRTGELFF,-,TRBV4-2,-
CASSPSGDRIPQHF,-,TRBV6-5,TRBD1
CASRLENLHPEQYF,-,TRBV2,-
CASSLRGQGARETQYF,-,TRBV5-1,TRBD1
CASSLWTAGELFF,-,TRBV27,-
CASSQDLTGAGYEQYF,-,TRBV4-1,-
CAIMGYQDYGYTF,few,TRBV10-3,-
CASRRGWESSYEQYF,-,TRBV6-5,-
CATKNQGLSGNTIYF,-,TRBV6-1,-
CATRDLPTDTQYF,-,TRBV19,-
CASSLEAGEGNNEQFF,-,TRBV7-2,TRBD2
CASREPGLDLNTEAFF,-,TRBV28,-
CASSWGLAGVEQFF,-,TRBV5-1,TRBD2
CASSPAGALGADTQYF,-,TRBV18,-
CASSLRTASGWKNEQFF,few,TRBV19,TRBD2
CASSDRGRRNTIYF,-,TRBV9,-
CASSGSGTRIGTDTQYF,-,TRBV5-6,TRBD2
CASSDSPTQPQHF,few,TRBV18,-
CASSSSIAGAGNEQFF,-,TRBV7-6,TRBD2
CASSFQGTGKREQYF,once,TRBV5-6,TRBD1
CASSLPRGQGNIQYF,-,TRBV28,-
CASSYPAAGQQYF,-,TRBV6-5,-
CASSQVMRRQGGHEQYF,-,TRBV14,-
CASRPVAGVSGELFF,few,TRBV5-1,TRBD2
CASTGAGQSGNTIYF,-,TRBV28,-
CASSDRYNEQFF,-,TRBV6-6,-
CASSLDKGETQYF,-,TRBV11-3,-
CASSPFILDNEQFF,-,TRBV18,-
CASSEGNSAPNEKLFF,-,TRBV9,-
CASSEEGRGVF,-,TRBV2,-
CASSHSRDSSGANVLTF,-,TRBV28,TRBD1
CASSYMASGSGEQYF,-,TRBV6-5,TRBD2
CAWRNAASGKLFF,-,TRBV30,-
CASSLGGSSSYNEQFF,-,TRBV28,-
CASSPGSGGQPQHF,-,TRBV18,TRBD1